These T cell receptor beta chains were read from a single sample in a study of radiation and T cells in renal cell carcinoma. Libraries were prepared by immunoSEQ multiplex PCR; TCRdb keeps only in-frame clonotypes and omits some of them. The sample has fewer than 90,000 clones, 80% to 90% seen once; the top ten hold 22%. Here the sequenced sample was blood, taken from a patient whose treatment included radiotherapy and nephrectomy. The source of these receptors is a woman aged 45-59 years with renal cell carcinoma. Each CDR3 is given with its conserved first and last residue. The order of the fields is J gene, V gene, clone size, D gene, CDR3 protein, CDR3 DNA. A D gene is named only where the DNA matches it firmly. Some rows have no size entry. The others give once, few or many, or a class for an expanded clone.

j_gene: TRBJ1-1
v_gene: TRBV5-6
abundance: -
d_gene: -
CDR3aa: CASSFRKTGRDTEAFF
CDR3nt: TGTGCCAGCAGCTTCCGGAAGACAGGCAGGGACACTGAAGCTTTCTTT

j_gene: TRBJ1-1
v_gene: TRBV11-2
abundance: few
d_gene: -
CDR3aa: CASSLNSEAFF
CDR3nt: TGTGCCAGCAGCTTGAACTCTGAAGCTTTCTTT

j_gene: TRBJ1-2
v_gene: TRBV5-4
abundance: -
d_gene: -
CDR3aa: CASSFRQENYGYTF
CDR3nt: TGTGCCAGCAGCTTCCGACAGGAAAACTATGGCTACACCTTC

j_gene: TRBJ1-5
v_gene: TRBV7-2
abundance: -
d_gene: TRBD1
CDR3aa: CASSLGRGHQPQHF
CDR3nt: TGTGCCAGCAGCTTAGGCAGGGGGCATCAGCCCCAGCATTTT

j_gene: TRBJ2-7
v_gene: TRBV7-8
abundance: many
d_gene: -
CDR3aa: CASSPGAAVYVRSYGQYF
CDR3nt: TGTGCCAGCAGCCCTGGGGCGGCAGTCTACGTCCGATCCTACGGGCAGTACTTC

j_gene: TRBJ2-2
v_gene: TRBV7-9
abundance: -
d_gene: -
CDR3aa: CASSPSPSRGELFF
CDR3nt: TGTGCCAGCAGCCCCTCCCCCAGCAGGGGGGAGCTGTTTTTT

j_gene: TRBJ2-7
v_gene: TRBV5-5
abundance: -
d_gene: -
CDR3aa: CASSLNRGEQYF
CDR3nt: TGTGCCAGCAGCTTGAACCGCGGCGAGCAGTACTTC

j_gene: TRBJ2-7
v_gene: TRBV5-8
abundance: once
d_gene: TRBD1
CDR3aa: CASSRRDRDEQYF
CDR3nt: TGTGCCAGCAGCCGCCGGGACAGGGACGAGCAGTACTTC

j_gene: TRBJ2-5
v_gene: TRBV19
abundance: -
d_gene: TRBD2
CDR3aa: CASIGTRSETQYF
CDR3nt: TGTGCCAGTATAGGGACTAGAAGCGAGACCCAGTACTTC

j_gene: TRBJ2-5
v_gene: TRBV9
abundance: -
d_gene: -
CDR3aa: CASSPLATVQETQYF
CDR3nt: TGTGCCAGCAGCCCCTTAGCTACGGTCCAAGAGACCCAGTACTTC

j_gene: TRBJ1-3
v_gene: TRBV7-6
abundance: -
d_gene: -
CDR3aa: CASSPLGGISGNTIYF
CDR3nt: TGTGCCAGCAGCCCACTGGGCGGTATCTCTGGAAACACCATATATTTT